This TCR beta chain was retrieved from a study of blood T cell repertoires in COVID-19. Study-wide context: The samples span acute and convalescent COVID-19 from the United States, Italy and Spain. PBMCs, B-cell-depleted T cells, or T cells were the source of the cDNA or gDNA that made up the material.

V gave up 3 bases and J gave up 7 bases, with 18 bases separating them. The CDR3 is made up of 15 amino acids. Germline-derived CDR1 and CDR2 are KGHDR and SFDVKD. Authors' analysis steps: Reference gene primer amplification gave nucleated cell count estimates. Generated by immunoSEQ multiplex PCR, the TCRdb table keeps only in-frame clones and is missing some. V and J calls and clone size are those listed in that table; D and trimming were worked out from the DNA. The profile shows around 370,000 clones, over 80% of them singletons. In Seattle, patients joined the study during active infection and were tracked longitudinally.

Sequencing was carried out using peripheral blood. The TCR was taken from a woman aged 45 to 65 with COVID-19, enrolled during active disease. This sequence joins TRBV24-1 and TRBJ2-7, with D perhaps TRBD1 (6 bases). The CDR3 region is CATSDGDKIGKEQYF. CDR3 sequence (DNA): TGTGCCACCAGTGATGGGGACAAGATTGGGAAGGAGCAGTACTTC.